This T cell receptor (beta chain) emerged from a study of PD-1 blockade in classical Hodgkin lymphoma. Study-level background: Patients were given intravenous nivolumab, 3 mg/kg, every 2 weeks. General study findings and limits: Relative to healthy donors, newly diagnosed patients reportedly had lower baseline TCR diversity, which was reported as lower still in relapsed/refractory patients. Repertoire differences have undefined causes, possibly disease activity or prior therapy.

For this clone: What it binds is not known.

With no exception, relapse followed autologous stem cell transplantation in all patients, and brentuximab vedotin exposure varied. Each best response was a complete response, a partial response or progressive disease. The method was immunoSEQ multiplex PCR; TCRdb's version includes in-frame clones alone and lacks a portion of them. This sample yields fewer than 75,000 clones, of which approximately 90% are seen a single time; around 5% belongs to the top ten. The CDR3 loop spans 14 amino acids. Germline V gene sequence: CDR1 SGHRS, CDR2 YFSETQ. J lost 2 bases, V lost 4 bases, and 2 bases had no gene match.

This rearrangement joins TRBV5-1 to TRBJ1-3; 8 positions match TRBD1. The starting material was peripheral blood mononuclear cells (PBMCs), obtained before the second cycle of nivolumab. The clonotype was recovered from a human donor with classical Hodgkin lymphoma. Here the CDR3 DNA reads TGCGCCAGCAGCATACAGGGGGCTGGAAACACCATATATTTT. This codes for CASSIQGAGNTIYF.